Listed here are 4 T cell receptor beta chains from one sample, sequenced in a study of regulatory T cells in long-lasting Graves disease (dated by TCRdb to the early 2020s). The sample's time point label, decoded: newly diagnosed GD, antithyroid drugs for less than 3 months. For both TCR sequencing and RNA sequencing, RNA was extracted from PBMCs using TRIzol. To prepare the library, multiplex PCR was applied. Sequencer: Illumina HiSeq 4000. iRepertoire HTBI primers and Arm-PCR amplification of CDR3 regions were used to construct TCR beta libraries. TCRdb trimmed public reads at Q25 via fastp, called clones via MiXCR and kept in-frame beta chains. Rows merge per CDR3 protein into single entries with the most common DNA and genes. This sample is represented by some 460,000 distinct CDR3 sequences; 15% to 20% of them were singletons. The ten most abundant clones make up more than 9% of the sample. The data were also submitted as part of a second study, on T cells in Graves' hyperthyroidism and ophthalmopathy.

Specimen: peripheral blood mononuclear cells (PBMCs), collected at new diagnosis, from a patient treated with antithyroid drugs. The receptor set was obtained from a man aged 35-49 years with Graves disease. Donor details come from another sample of the same person, matched by shared clones.

This chain connects TRBV5-1 to TRBJ2-2; 8 nucleotides match TRBD1. Germline V lookup: CDR1 SGHRS, CDR2 YFSETQ. The V gene end was trimmed by 4 bases and the J gene end by 6 bases; junction bases not matched to a gene: 8. CDR3 length equals 15 residues. In nucleotides, the CDR3 is TGCGCCAGCAGCATCCGGGACAGGTCCCCCGGGGAGCTGTTTTTT. Its translation: CASSIRDRSPGELFF.

Ten or more counts support this clonotype. This chain joins TRBV2 and TRBJ2-5; possible D gene TRBD1, 6 bases. Germline CDR1 SNHLY, CDR2 FYNNEI. CDR3 length: 14 amino acids. V lost 5 bases and J lost 2, with 12 bases in between. Here the CDR3 reads CASSLDSLQETQYF. The CDR3 DNA is TGTGCCAGCAGTTTGGACAGCCTTCAAGAGACCCAGTACTTC.

The genes are TRBV5-1 and TRBJ2-7, with TRBD1 identical over 8 bases. J was trimmed by 2 bases and V by 0 bases; bases with no gene match: 4. Germline CDR1 SGHRS, CDR2 YFSETQ. The CDR3 has 15 amino acids. CDR3: CASSLGTGTAYEQYF. In DNA form, the CDR3 reads TGCGCCAGCAGCTTGGGGACAGGGACCGCCTACGAGCAGTACTTC.

This chain joins TRBV7-2 and TRBJ1-1; no firm D call. This CDR3 spans 14 amino acids. The germline CDR1 and CDR2 sequences are SGHTA and FQGNSA. V was trimmed by 1 base and J by 1 base, leaving 7 bases between them. The CDR3 bases are TGTGCCAGCAGCTTAGTGGGCCCGAACACTGAAGCTTTCTTT. Protein sequence: CASSLVGPNTEAFF.